This T cell receptor beta chain was identified during a study of identifying expanded T cells in peripheral blood (dated by TCRdb to between 2018 and 2020). For the wider study: Technical replicates were generated by sequencing separate aliquots of the same genomic DNA pool, with four replicates compared pairwise. Study-wide findings and limitations: Across all healthy-donor time intervals, the beta-binomial model significantly lowered both the number of clones called differentially abundant and the false-positive rate. Between technical replicates the binomial model flagged approximately 1.2 differentially abundant clones, whereas over about two weeks the binomial model flagged about 15 and over roughly 4 weeks approximately 20. For all healthy donors, the variance in clone template counts between roughly 2-week samples rose significantly as total template count increased. The authors expected that biological variance in healthy repertoires might rise further over much longer intervals, such as months to years.

Of note for this clone: No antigen is known for it. Base qualities are not recorded, but no much larger clone differs from it by a single base.

TCRbeta CDR3 regions were profiled with the immunoSEQ Assay using bias-controlled multiplex PCR amplification of genomic DNA. The study's processing was this. To quantify the absolute abundance of each unique TCRbeta CDR3 region, the sequences were collapsed and filtered. Two models were used to test differential abundance: a binomial model (Fisher-equivalent) and a beta-binomial model that adds time-dependent variance fitted from healthy donors. Clones with fewer than 5 combined templates were removed, and differential abundance was called for clones with a Benjamini-Hochberg FDR below 0.01. Beta-binomial variance was modeled as a function of total template count across the two samples using the form v = (b*log(k)+a)^2. TCRdb limited this immuneACCESS table to in-frame rearrangements with V and J called. A share of clones is missing; checked studies link under half to unresolved V genes, and the rest is unexplained. V and J calls and clone size are copied from that table; D and trimming were computed from the DNA. Counted in this sample were some 93,000 clones; roughly 88% of them appeared once. The ten top clones hold under 6.5% of the sample.

During the collection period, no immune events, such as infections, were documented for the healthy donors. Blood repertoires from healthy donors were used as a training cohort for calibrating time-dependent variance in a beta-binomial model of differential abundance of T-cell clones. The training cohort included approximately 10 healthy donors, of whom 3 were female and 7 were male. Donor ages ranged from about 25 to 64 years, with an average of about 40 years. Obtained from a commercial supplier, whole blood was collected from each healthy donor at three time points set around 14 days apart. Genomic DNA was extracted from unsorted whole blood for immunosequencing. The junction shows trimming of 3 bases on V and 1 base on J, plus 11 bases between the germline ends. The CDR3 numbers 15 residues from cysteine through phenylalanine. The retained sequence is limited to the CDR3, 45 bases, with the frame set at the first base. Based on the germline V gene, the CDR1 and CDR2 sequences are ENHRY and SYGVKD.

The chain links TRBV10-3 with TRBJ2-3; TRBD2 is possibly the D segment (5 matching bases). This TCR was recovered from a person aged 18-70 years in good health. The sequenced material came from blood. The nucleotides are TGTGCCATCAGTGATGGCCCAGCGGGCACAGATACGCAGTATTTT. The resulting protein is CAISDGPAGTDTQYF.